This T cell receptor beta chain was observed in a study of blood T cell repertoires in COVID-19 (dated by TCRdb to about 2020). Notes on the research overall: Collaborator samples came from the United States, Italy and Spain and covered acute and convalescent phases of COVID-19. A freely available public database, intended as a resource for researchers studying the immune response to SARS-CoV-2, is where the repertoires were released. Samples came from the ongoing ImmuneRACE study (first 160 participants) plus 1,254 subjects from 6 global collaborators. The prospective study material was composed of cDNA or gDNA derived from T cells, B-cell-depleted T cells, or PBMCs. A de-identified subject ID, COVID-19 status, age in years and sex were almost always included in the sample metadata. Deeply sampled blood TCRbeta repertoires from subjects exposed to, actively infected with, or recovered from COVID-19 were included in the dataset. HLA class I and class II types, where available, came from metadata supplied by the sample provider rather than from assay-based typing. General study outcomes and caveats: The quantity of clinical and demographic metadata differed by source and by participant and was supplied without curation.

A word on this clone: It lacks a known antigen. It has no much larger one-base neighbor in the sample; base qualities were not kept.

TCRbeta CDR3 regions were amplified from genomic DNA by means of the immunoSEQ Assay, a bias-controlled multiplex PCR. Per the original workflow: Within the assay, amplification of reference gene primers was used to estimate how many nucleated cells each sample contained. To quantify the absolute abundance of each unique TCRbeta CDR3 rearrangement, sequence reads were collapsed and filtered. For each sample, productive Simpson clonality was calculated by taking the square root of Simpson's diversity index across productive rearrangements. Imported from immuneACCESS, the table was reduced by TCRdb to in-frame sequences with V and J called. These copies leave out some clones; in studies compared against another copy, an unresolved V gene accounts for under half, and the cause of the remainder is not known. D and trimming were read from the DNA, whereas the V and J calls and clone size are those reported in that table. The sample table records more than 150,000 clones; about 80% of these occur just once. The biggest ten clones account for approximately 15% of the sample.

The CDR3 contains 15 residues, cysteine and phenylalanine counted. Only the CDR3 part of the read is kept: 45 bases, read in frame from the first base. CDR1 and CDR2 are drawn from the germline V gene: KGHDR, SFDVKD. V drops 2 bases and J drops 8 bases, leaving 17 bases in between. Enrolling through a virtual design, the prospective study's participants ranged in age from about 18 to 89 years and lived across 20 to 30 United States geographic areas. To assign participants to cohorts, the prospective study relied on clinical history that participants themselves reported in a screening survey and a study questionnaire. A participant counted as exposed if, within 2 weeks of entering the study, that participant had been in contact with someone who had a PCR-confirmed or clinician-diagnosed COVID-19 case. Each participant in the prospective study had whole blood, serum and a nasopharyngeal or oropharyngeal swab collected by mobile phlebotomists. Over a roughly 2-month period, participants in the prospective study had the option of providing additional blood draws and questionnaires. Before DNA extraction, prospective study blood samples were shipped either frozen or at room temperature.

The sequence links TRBV24-1 to TRBJ1-2, with no confidently assigned D gene. Sequenced input: PBMCs or T cells enriched from blood (not recorded which). This receptor was identified in a man aged 60 to 75 who had been exposed to COVID-19. The CDR3 region has the sequence CATSDSPWRSKGYTF. The nucleotide sequence reads TGTGCCACCAGTGATTCCCCTTGGAGGTCAAAAGGCTACACCTTC.